A single sample is the source of the 7 T cell receptor beta chains below, sequenced in a study of cytomegalovirus exposure and HLA in healthy donors. The PCR contained 60 Vbeta and 13 Jbeta primers. Sequenced by immunoSEQ multiplex PCR; TCRdb stores in-frame clones only, minus some. The table includes 150,000 to 200,000 clones, 77% detected once. The sequenced sample was PBMCs. The receptors here all came from a woman in her twenties or thirties in good health and CMV-seronegative.

To note about this clone: Other nucleotide sequences in the sample specify the same CDR3. The chain is built from TRBV9 and TRBJ2-7; D unclear. Germline lookup yields CDR1 SGDLS and CDR2 YYNGEE. The ends were cut back, 4 bases at V and 0 bases at J, with 8 bases in the middle. The CDR3 length is 13 residues. CDR3 in amino acids: CASSPPSSYEQYF. The CDR3 DNA reads as TGTGCCAGCAGCCCCCCCAGCTCCTACGAGCAGTACTTC.

Only one count was recorded for this clone. This sequence joins TRBV5-5 and TRBJ1-6; D is undetermined. This CDR3 is 15 amino acids long. CDR1 and CDR2 from the germline V gene are SGHKS and YYEKEE (reference sequence). V dropped 2 bases and J dropped 10 bases, with 16 bases sitting between them. The CDR3 loop is CASSFLDSSRSPLHF. The CDR3 DNA follows: TGTGCCAGCAGCTTCTTGGACTCAAGCCGATCACCCCTCCACTTT. Together with reference TRBV5-5 and TRBJ1-6, the CDR3 gives the full variable domain: DAGVTQSPTHLIKTRGQQVTLRCSPISGHKSVSWYQQVLGQGPQFIFQYYEKEERGRGNFPDRFSARQFPNYSSELNVNALLLGDSALYLCASSFLDSSRSPLHFGNGTRLTVT.

The chain carries TRBV15 and TRBJ1-4; no definite D call. The CDR3 extends over 17 amino acids. CDR1 and CDR2 from the germline V gene are LNHNV and YYDKDF (reference sequence). The V gene lost 0 bases and the J gene lost 8 bases, with 19 bases spanning the gap. The CDR3 region has the DNA TGTGCCACCAGCAGAGATCGAATGAGGGCAGGATACGAAAAACTGTTTTTT. It codes for CATSRDRMRAGYEKLFF.

This chain links TRBV19 with TRBJ2-5; D is perhaps TRBD1 (5 bases). Trimming removed 7 bases at V and 5 bases at J, with 14 bases between. The germline V gene encodes CDR1 LNHDA and CDR2 SQIVND (reference sequence). The CDR3 is 13 amino acids. In DNA, the CDR3 is TGTGCCAGTACCTCAGGGAAACCGGAGACCCAGTACTTC. It translates to CASTSGKPETQYF.

There are a few counts of this clone. This chain joins TRBV30 and TRBJ2-5; TRBD1 matches 7 bases. The CDR3 length is 13 residues. Losses at the gene ends were 2 bases for V and 11 bases for J; bases not matched to a gene: 11. Germline loops: CDR1 GTSNPN, CDR2 SVGIG (reference sequence). CDR3 sequence: CAWSRTGVREQYF. The DNA for the CDR3 is TGTGCCTGGAGTCGAACAGGGGTGAGAGAGCAGTACTTC.

The chain carries TRBV18 and TRBJ2-3; the D gene is possibly TRBD2 (5 bases). Germline V gives CDR1 KGHSH, CDR2 LQKENI. This CDR3 contains 17 residues. Trimming stripped 3 bases from V and 5 bases from J, with 21 bases between. This CDR3 reads CASSPRASGEVGDTQYF. The CDR3 region has the DNA TGTGCCAGCTCACCTCGGGCCAGCGGAGAGGTTGGAGATACGCAGTATTTT. The full variable domain, its missing parts supplied by reference TRBV18 and TRBJ2-3, is NAGVMQNPRHLVRRRGQEARLRCSPMKGHSHVYWYRQLPEEGLKFMVYLQKENIIDESGMPKERFSAEFPKEGPSILRIQQVVRGDSAAYFCASSPRASGEVGDTQYFGPGTRLTVL.

This chain links TRBV30 with TRBJ1-1, with D perhaps TRBD1 (5 bases). The CDR3 length is 13 residues. Trimming stripped 5 bases from V and 3 bases from J, with 13 bases between. CDR1 GTSNPN and CDR2 SVGIG come from the germline V gene (reference sequence). CDR3 sequence reads: CAWSGQGYTEAFF. The CDR3 nucleotides read TGTGCCTGGTCAGGACAAGGTTACACTGAAGCTTTCTTT.